The present T cell receptor (beta chain) was sequenced within a study of cytomegalovirus exposure and HLA in healthy donors. It was with 60 Vbeta and 13 Jbeta primers that the PCR ran. Only in-frame clones appear in the TCRdb table, and some are missing; sequencing was by immunoSEQ multiplex PCR. This sample's table reports around 210,000 clones. The trim removed 6 bases at V and 8 bases at J, leaving 4 bases unmatched. The V gene's germline CDR1 is DFQATT and CDR2 SNEGSKA (reference sequence). The CDR3 is 11 residues long. V usage is TRBV20-1 and J usage is TRBJ2-4; TRBD2 agrees at 7 bases. The TCR sequence derives from a girl aged 2 to 10 in good health and CMV-seropositive. Sequenced sample: PBMCs. CDR3 in amino acids: CSAGRMDIQYF. Written as DNA, the CDR3 is TGCAGTGCCGGGAGGATGGACATTCAGTACTTC.